This T cell receptor (beta chain) was documented in a study of blood T cells in healthy people across ages. Study-wide results and caveats: CMV status of donors was not determined, possibly confounding expanded clonotype changes.

Caucasian, healthy and from Russia, the donors were aged between 6 and 90. Alongside a J-beta primer mix, a sample-barcoded 5' primer served in a second PCR lasting about 6 to 11 cycles. TCRdb redid the calling of the 5' RACE reads with MiXCR, one entry per CDR3 protein. In the table there are around 1,000,000 distinct CDR3 sequences, 30% to 40% of which are singletons. Of note for this clonotype: What it binds is unknown.

V was shortened by 4 bases and J by 3 bases, with 9 bases between the two germline ends. The germline V gene has CDR1 SQVTM and CDR2 ANQGSEA. The CDR3 consists of 13 residues. The sequenced sample was blood. This TCR was sampled from a man aged 18 to 35 in good health. This chain connects TRBV29-1 to TRBJ1-4; maybe TRBD1 (5 bases). CDR3 region: CSVGGAANEKLFF. For the CDR3, the DNA is TGCAGCGTTGGTGGGGCGGCTAATGAAAAACTGTTTTTT.